The entry below describes one T cell receptor (beta chain). The antigen is not known. Every bit of the isolated RNA underwent reverse transcription, so sequencing read expressed TCRB transcripts. This table comes from immunoSEQ multiplex PCR, and its TCRdb copy is limited to in-frame clones, with some not included. The sample carries around 14,000 clones, 60% to 80% recorded once. This sample was included in a study of beta chain features in type 1 diabetes. Study in general: Sorted cell examination encompassed over 90,000,000 cells across all samples. Study results and caveats: Junctions at VDJ sites from type 1 diabetes patients had fewer insertions and more deletions. In every one of the four CD4+ subsets, TCRB CDR3s were moderately but significantly shorter in Type 1 diabetes patients.

Trimming removed 5 bases at V and 7 bases at J, with 11 bases between. Germline CDR1 is SGHAT and CDR2 is FQDESV (reference sequence). This CDR3 has 13 amino acids. Based on CD45RO/CCR7/CD25/CD127/CD95/CD27, CD4+ regulatory, stem cell-like memory, naive and central memory cells were sorted. The receptor was isolated from a woman younger than 35 with type 1 diabetes. The chain recombines TRBV11-1 with TRBJ2-2; unclear D gene. The sequenced sample was stem cell memory CD4+ T cells from blood. CDR3 loop: CASSLSGNGELFF. The CDR3 bases are TGTGCCAGCAGCCTATCGGGTAACGGGGAGCTGTTTTTT.